This TCR beta chain was sequenced in a study of metastatic and nonmetastatic thyroid tumors. TCRdb re-processed the PCR reads through MiXCR. The data hold thousands of clones, with roughly 37% observed a single time. J was trimmed by 4 bases and V by 5 bases; bases with no gene match: 12. The germline V gene has CDR1 DFQATT and CDR2 SNEGSKA (reference sequence). There are 15 residues in the CDR3. Findings and limits, study-wide: Malignant thyroid tumors reportedly had TCR beta diversity that was significantly higher than in benign nodules, in blood and tumor.

Until they underwent thyroid surgery, no patient had received any treatment. In regard to this clone: The antigen remains unidentified.

The V call is TRBV20-1, the J call TRBJ1-1; TRBD1 aligns across 8 bases. Sample: tumor tissue. The receptor comes from a female donor with papillary thyroid cancer or a benign thyroid nodule (not recorded which). Some clones in this sample may be carry-over from other donors' samples. The CDR3 protein is CSAVLMTGVLTEAFF. CDR3 nucleotides: TGCAGTGCTGTCCTTATGACAGGGGTCCTCACTGAAGCTTTCTTT.